This is a list of T cell receptor beta chains from one sample in a study of blood T cells in healthy people across ages. TCRdb recomputed calls from the 5' RACE reads with MiXCR, one row per CDR3 protein. The sample shows 650,000 to 1,000,000 distinct CDR3 sequences, 30% to 45% of them seen only once. The sample comprised blood. All receptors derive from a man aged 18 to 29 in good health. CDR3s include the opening cysteine and the closing phenylalanine or tryptophan. D genes are given only for firm matches. Clone size is not always given. Where it is, it says once, few, many or a class for expanded clones.

V: TRBV3-1
size: few
D: TRBD1
J: TRBJ1-5
CDR3: CASSPGTGSYQPQHF
DNA: TGTGCCAGCAGCCCCGGGACAGGGAGTTATCAGCCCCAGCATTTT

V: TRBV6-2/TRBV6-3
size: .
D: .
J: TRBJ2-7
CDR3: CASSPEGGGSYNEQYF
DNA: TGTGCCAGCAGTCCCGAAGGGGGGGGCTCCTACAATGAGCAGTACTTC

V: TRBV25-1
size: many
D: TRBD1
J: TRBJ2-5
CDR3: CASCGTGSWEQYF
DNA: TGTGCCAGCTGCGGGACAGGGAGTTGGGAACAGTACTTC

V: TRBV4-1
size: many
D: .
J: TRBJ2-6
CDR3: CASSQSGYSGANVLTF
DNA: TGCGCCAGCAGCCAAAGTGGGTACTCTGGGGCCAACGTCCTGACTTTC

V: TRBV7-2
size: few
D: .
J: TRBJ2-3
CDR3: CASSFERTDTQYF
DNA: TGTGCCAGCAGCTTCGAAAGGACAGATACGCAGTATTTT

V: TRBV12-3/TRBV12-4
size: .
D: .
J: TRBJ2-2
CDR3: CASTFGTTNTGELFF
DNA: TGTGCCAGCACTTTCGGGACAACGAACACCGGGGAGCTGTTTTTT

V: TRBV3-1
size: once
D: .
J: TRBJ1-4
CDR3: CASRFLNNEKLFF
DNA: TGTGCCAGCCGCTTTTTGAATAATGAAAAACTGTTTTTT

V: TRBV5-1
size: many
D: TRBD2
J: TRBJ2-3
CDR3: CASSSAGGETDTQYF
DNA: TGCGCCAGCAGCTCAGCGGGGGGAGAGACAGATACGCAGTATTTT

V: TRBV20-1
size: .
D: .
J: TRBJ1-5
CDR3: CSAKGDNVYSNQPQHF
DNA: TGCAGTGCGAAGGGGGATAATGTTTATAGCAATCAGCCCCAGCATTTT

V: TRBV28
size: .
D: TRBD1
J: TRBJ1-1
CDR3: CANSLLQGRNTEAFF
DNA: TGTGCCAACAGTTTATTACAGGGGCGGAACACTGAAGCTTTCTTT

V: TRBV14
size: .
D: .
J: TRBJ1-1
CDR3: CASSQEFRAHEAFF
DNA: TGTGCCAGCAGCCAAGAATTCCGGGCCCATGAAGCTTTCTTT

V: TRBV4-1
size: .
D: .
J: TRBJ2-2
CDR3: CASSPGPVSGELFF
DNA: TGCGCCAGCAGCCCGGGCCCTGTCTCCGGGGAGCTGTTTTTT

V: TRBV18
size: few
D: .
J: TRBJ1-1
CDR3: CASSSDTAEAFF
DNA: TGTGCCAGCTCGTCAGACACGGCTGAAGCTTTCTTT

V: TRBV18
size: .
D: TRBD1
J: TRBJ1-4
CDR3: CASKPSGTGNEKLFF
DNA: TGTGCCAGCAAACCCTCCGGGACAGGGAATGAAAAACTGTTTTTT

V: TRBV29-1
size: many
D: .
J: TRBJ2-3
CDR3: CSVVEGQTQYF
DNA: TGCAGCGTTGTGGAGGGACAAACGCAGTATTTT

V: TRBV6-5
size: .
D: .
J: TRBJ1-1
CDR3: CASRGEGGIAEAFF
DNA: TGTGCCAGCCGGGGTGAGGGCGGAATCGCTGAAGCTTTCTTT

V: TRBV20-1
size: .
D: .
J: TRBJ2-3
CDR3: CSASSGTTDTQYF
DNA: TGCAGTGCCTCCAGCGGAACCACAGATACGCAGTATTTT

V: TRBV6-5
size: few
D: TRBD2
J: TRBJ2-3
CDR3: CASSYAAGADTQYF
DNA: TGTGCCAGCAGTTACGCCGCGGGGGCAGATACGCAGTATTTT

V: TRBV6-2/TRBV6-3
size: many
D: TRBD2
J: TRBJ2-1
CDR3: CASSQAGSYNEQFF
DNA: TGTGCCAGCAGTCAAGCGGGGTCCTACAATGAGCAGTTCTTC

V: TRBV13
size: .
D: TRBD1
J: TRBJ2-5
CDR3: CASSLGLQGAKETQYF
DNA: TGTGCCAGCAGCTTAGGCCTTCAGGGGGCGAAAGAGACCCAGTACTTC

V: TRBV6-5
size: many
D: .
J: TRBJ1-2
CDR3: CASSYGYTF
DNA: TGTGCCAGCAGCTATGGCTACACCTTC

V: TRBV6-1
size: few
D: TRBD1
J: TRBJ1-2
CDR3: CASGTGHGNTF
DNA: TGTGCCAGCGGGACAGGCCATGGCAACACCTTC

V: TRBV12-3/TRBV12-4
size: many
D: .
J: TRBJ1-2
CDR3: CASSPPSGINYGYTF
DNA: TGTGCCAGCAGTCCTCCCTCAGGGATTAACTATGGCTACACCTTC

V: TRBV20-1
size: few
D: .
J: TRBJ2-1
CDR3: CSAPRSGRGPPSSYNEQFF
DNA: TGCAGTGCCCCACGATCGGGCCGAGGGCCCCCGAGCTCCTACAATGAGCAGTTCTTC

V: TRBV15
size: .
D: TRBD1
J: TRBJ2-3
CDR3: CATSRAHFFRDRGISKDTQYF
DNA: TGTGCCACCAGCAGAGCCCACTTTTTCCGGGACAGGGGGATCTCAAAAGATACGCAGTATTTT

V: TRBV7-2
size: .
D: TRBD1
J: TRBJ1-6
CDR3: CASSLGPTGANSPLHF
DNA: TGTGCCAGCAGCTTAGGACCGACAGGGGCGAATTCACCCCTCCACTTT

V: TRBV21-1
size: few
D: .
J: TRBJ1-6
CDR3: CARISGAGPIYNSPLHF
DNA: TGTGCCAGGATATCCGGGGCAGGCCCAATTTATAATTCACCCCTCCACTTT

V: TRBV20-1
size: few
D: TRBD2
J: TRBJ2-3
CDR3: CSASPLAGDGDTQYF
DNA: TGCAGTGCTAGCCCCCTTGCGGGGGATGGGGATACGCAGTATTTT

V: TRBV6-2/TRBV6-3
size: few
D: .
J: TRBJ1-5
CDR3: CASSNPTAQHF
DNA: TGTGCCAGCAGTAACCCCACAGCCCAGCATTTT

V: TRBV4-1
size: few
D: TRBD2
J: TRBJ2-1
CDR3: CASSRVAGGLSYNEQFF
DNA: TGCGCCAGCAGTAGGGTAGCGGGGGGGCTTTCCTACAATGAGCAGTTCTTC

V: TRBV7-2
size: few
D: .
J: TRBJ1-5
CDR3: CASSPGSGTSNQPQHF
DNA: TGTGCCAGCAGCCCGGGCTCAGGGACTAGCAATCAGCCCCAGCATTTT

V: TRBV10-3
size: many
D: .
J: TRBJ2-7
CDR3: CAISDGALSYEQYF
DNA: TGTGCCATCAGTGATGGGGCTCTGTCCTACGAGCAGTACTTC

V: TRBV29-1
size: .
D: .
J: TRBJ1-2
CDR3: CSVEELTYHYGYTF
DNA: TGCAGCGTTGAAGAACTGACATACCACTATGGCTACACCTTC

V: TRBV12-3/TRBV12-4
size: .
D: TRBD1
J: TRBJ1-4
CDR3: CASSGTGGSTATTNEKLFF
DNA: TGTGCCAGCAGTGGGACAGGGGGCTCAACGGCTACAACTAATGAAAAACTGTTTTTT

V: TRBV7-9
size: .
D: .
J: TRBJ1-4
CDR3: CASSLNPWDAPTTNEKLFF
DNA: TGTGCCAGCAGCTTAAACCCGTGGGACGCGCCTACAACTAATGAAAAACTGTTTTTT

V: TRBV7-9
size: many
D: .
J: TRBJ2-1
CDR3: CASSLVPNEQFF
DNA: TGTGCCAGCAGCTTGGTGCCGAATGAGCAGTTCTTC

V: TRBV4-1
size: .
D: TRBD1
J: TRBJ2-7
CDR3: CASSQAGQVTYEQYF
DNA: TGCGCCAGCAGCCAAGCGGGACAGGTAACCTACGAGCAGTACTTC

V: TRBV10-3
size: .
D: .
J: TRBJ2-7
CDR3: CAISAGLPDLYNEQYF
DNA: TGTGCCATCAGCGCAGGGCTCCCCGACCTCTACAATGAGCAGTACTTC

V: TRBV7-2
size: .
D: TRBD1
J: TRBJ1-5
CDR3: CASSVDRVEQPQHF
DNA: TGTGCCAGCAGCGTGGACAGGGTGGAACAGCCCCAGCATTTT

V: TRBV20-1
size: .
D: TRBD1
J: TRBJ1-2
CDR3: CSAPRDRPGSSGYTF
DNA: TGCAGTGCTCCCCGGGACAGACCTGGGAGCTCCGGCTACACCTTC

V: TRBV29-1
size: .
D: TRBD2
J: TRBJ2-5
CDR3: CSVVFYGGQETQYF
DNA: TGCAGCGTTGTATTCTACGGGGGGCAAGAGACCCAGTACTTC

V: TRBV4-1
size: .
D: .
J: TRBJ2-3
CDR3: CASSLRAGTGIVDTQYF
DNA: TGCGCCAGCAGCCTCCGAGCAGGGACGGGGATTGTTGATACGCAGTATTTT

V: TRBV5-5
size: few
D: TRBD1
J: TRBJ1-6
CDR3: CASSTLDRANSPLHF
DNA: TGTGCCAGCAGCACCCTGGACAGGGCTAATTCACCCCTCCACTTT

V: TRBV7-2
size: .
D: TRBD1
J: TRBJ2-3
CDR3: CASSPIPSGQGTDTQYF
DNA: TGTGCCAGCAGCCCCATCCCTTCGGGACAGGGCACAGATACGCAGTATTTT

V: TRBV12-3/TRBV12-4
size: .
D: .
J: TRBJ2-1
CDR3: CASSLGRGRNYNEQFF
DNA: TGTGCCAGCAGTTTAGGGAGGGGGCGCAATTACAATGAGCAGTTCTTC

V: TRBV7-3
size: .
D: .
J: TRBJ2-2
CDR3: CASSLIRTKINTGELFF
DNA: TGTGCCAGCAGCTTAATCCGGACCAAGATAAACACCGGGGAGCTGTTTTTT

V: TRBV11-1
size: .
D: .
J: TRBJ2-3
CDR3: CASSSDGSSTDTQYF
DNA: TGTGCCAGCAGCTCCGATGGGTCGTCCACAGATACGCAGTATTTT

V: TRBV12-3/TRBV12-4
size: .
D: .
J: TRBJ1-2
CDR3: CASSQGGTNYGYTF
DNA: TGTGCCAGCAGTCAGGGTGGAACCAACTATGGCTACACCTTC

V: TRBV7-2
size: few
D: .
J: TRBJ2-4
CDR3: CASSAAGGNIQYF
DNA: TGTGCCAGCAGCGCGGCCGGTGGAAACATTCAGTACTTC

V: TRBV15
size: .
D: TRBD1
J: TRBJ2-3
CDR3: CATSRAGQGADTQYF
DNA: TGTGCCACCAGCAGAGCAGGACAGGGTGCAGATACGCAGTATTTT

V: TRBV7-2
size: .
D: .
J: TRBJ2-7
CDR3: CASSLEVGRDEQYF
DNA: TGTGCCAGCAGCTTAGAAGTTGGCAGGGACGAGCAGTACTTC

V: TRBV4-3
size: few
D: TRBD1
J: TRBJ2-1
CDR3: CASSHYTGGSSYNEQFF
DNA: TGCGCCAGCAGCCATTATACAGGGGGGAGCTCCTACAATGAGCAGTTCTTC

V: TRBV4-2
size: few
D: TRBD2
J: TRBJ2-3
CDR3: CASSQDREGADTQYF
DNA: TGTGCCAGCAGCCAAGATCGGGAGGGCGCAGATACGCAGTATTTT

V: TRBV6-5
size: few
D: .
J: TRBJ1-2
CDR3: CASTQDGLNYGYTF
DNA: TGTGCCAGCACCCAGGACGGACTTAACTATGGCTACACCTTC

V: TRBV20-1
size: many
D: .
J: TRBJ2-3
CDR3: CSALTDTQYF
DNA: TGCAGTGCCCTCACAGATACGCAGTATTTT